What follows are 25 T cell receptor beta chains derived from one specimen sequenced in a study of a mutant IDH1 vaccine in newly diagnosed glioma. The method was immunoSEQ multiplex PCR; TCRdb's version includes in-frame clones alone and lacks a portion of them. The data hold around 99,000 clones, with 80% observed a single time. The sample's time point: baseline, week 1 (first vaccination visit). This sample's treatment: pre-vaccination baseline after standard-of-care therapy. Sequencing was performed on PBMCs, taken from a glioma patient treated with radiotherapy, temozolomide or both. The source is a man in his forties or fifties with glioma.

This clone was detected once. V gene TRBV12-5 combines with J gene TRBJ2-1, with 7 bases that match TRBD2. Germline V lookup: CDR1 LGHNT, CDR2 FRNRAP. The CDR3 is 16 amino acids. After removal of 3 bases from V and 2 bases from J, the junction contained 7 bases not matched to a gene. The CDR3 DNA follows: TGTGCTAGTGGTTTAGGGCTAGCGGACGCCTACAATGAGCAGTTCTTC. Translation gives CASGLGLADAYNEQFF.

In its sample, this clone was seen many times. This chain joins TRBV4-3 and TRBJ1-2; D might be TRBD1 (6 bases). Germline V lookup: CDR1 LGHNA, CDR2 YSLEER. The CDR3 consists of 13 residues. Trimming left V 4 bases short and J 8 bases short, with 14 bases between. The CDR3 nucleotides read TGCGCCAGCAGCCTCTCAGGGGTGAGGGGCTACACCTTC. It is translated as CASSLSGVRGYTF.

The chain employs TRBV11-2 and TRBJ2-3; TRBD1 aligns across 11 bases. With V trimmed by 0 bases and J by 5 bases, 1 base remained unmatched. Per the germline V gene, CDR1 is SGHAT and CDR2 is FQNNGV. The CDR3 is made up of 15 amino acids. The DNA of the CDR3 is TGTGCCAGCAGCTTAGATGGGACAGGGGGAGATACGCAGTATTTT. Its protein is CASSLDGTGGDTQYF.

This clone has more than one count but fewer than ten. V usage is TRBV5-1 and J usage is TRBJ2-1; the match to TRBD2 covers 9 bases. The germline gives CDR1 SGHRS, CDR2 YFSETQ. With 2 bases clipped from V and 6 bases from J, the junction kept 9 bases outside the gene matches. CDR3 size: 16 residues. CDR3 amino acids: CASSFLGGRALNEQFF. DNA for the CDR3: TGCGCCAGCAGCTTCTTGGGCGGGAGGGCCCTCAATGAGCAGTTCTTC.

The chain joins TRBV5-4 to TRBJ2-3; TRBD2 matches 10 bases. Trimming at V came to 2 bases and at J to 0 bases, leaving 6 bases not matched to a gene. Looked up from germline, CDR1 is SGHNT and CDR2 is YYREEE (reference sequence). This CDR3 spans 17 amino acids. The CDR3 here is CASSFSAGGPSTDTQYF. CDR3 coding DNA: TGTGCCAGCAGCTTCTCAGCGGGGGGGCCGAGCACAGATACGCAGTATTTT.

To note about this clone: A single base separates this from a much larger clone, so it may be a read error. Other DNA sequences of this sample code for an identical CDR3. This rearrangement joins TRBV19 to TRBJ1-4, with D hard to call. V gave up 3 bases and J gave up 7 bases, with 6 bases separating them. The CDR3 has 12 amino acids. In germline, CDR1 is LNHDA, CDR2 SQIVND (reference sequence). The CDR3 region has the DNA TGTGCCAGTAGTATTTTTGGTGAAAAACTGTTTTTT. This translates into CASSIFGEKLFF.

The rearrangement links TRBV14 to TRBJ1-2, with D perhaps TRBD1 (6 bases). Germline V CDR1 and CDR2: SGHDN, FVKESK. There are 16 residues in the CDR3. V lost 0 bases and J lost 8, with 19 bases in between. CDR3 nucleotides: TGTGCCAGCAGCCAAGATCGAAGGGGGATGGGAAGGGGCTACACCTTC. Its translation: CASSQDRRGMGRGYTF.

This sequence joins TRBV30 and TRBJ2-7; the D gene is possibly TRBD2 (6 bases). Germline values: CDR1 GTSNPN, CDR2 SVGIG (reference sequence). The V end was cut by 5 bases, the J end by 4 bases, with 6 bases between. CDR3 length equals 10 residues. The CDR3: CAWGGYEQYF. In DNA, the CDR3 is TGTGCCTGGGGGGGGTACGAGCAGTACTTC.

The chain has TRBV29-1 and TRBJ2-5, with 7 bases lining up with TRBD1. Germline assignment: CDR1 SQVTM and CDR2 ANQGSEA. The V and J ends lost 6 bases and 5 bases, in that order; junction bases with no gene match: 15. The CDR3 sequence is 15 residues long. CDR3: CSVVGQGDAWETQYF. CDR3 DNA sequence: TGCAGCGTCGTGGGGCAGGGGGATGCTTGGGAGACCCAGTACTTC.

This chain uses TRBV5-1 with TRBJ1-1; tentative D call: TRBD1 (6 bases). This CDR3 has 14 residues. Germline CDR1 and CDR2: SGHRS and YFSETQ. V lost 4 bases and J 0 bases, leaving 10 bases between the germline ends. The CDR3 DNA follows: TGCGCCAGCAGCGTAGGACAGATGAACACTGAAGCTTTCTTT. Its protein product is CASSVGQMNTEAFF.

J is TRBJ2-7 and V is TRBV23-1, with 9 bases fitting TRBD1. TRBV23-1 is labeled an ORF, and its function is uncertain. The CDR3 spans 16 residues. Trimming at V came to 4 bases and at J to 0 bases, leaving 7 bases not matched to a gene. CDR3 nucleotide sequence: TGCGCCAGCAGTCCCCGGAAGACAGGGGGCTCCTACGAGCAGTACTTC. Translated: CASSPRKTGGSYEQYF.

The chain links TRBV9 to TRBJ2-7; 7 bases agree with TRBD2. V was pared by 7 bases and J by 0 bases, with 7 bases of the junction left unmatched. The CDR3 has 14 residues. CDR1 is SGDLS, CDR2 YYNGEE, per germline. For the CDR3, the DNA is TGTGCCAGCGGACCTAGCGGAAGCTCCTACGAGCAGTACTTC. This gives the protein CASGPSGSSYEQYF.

The V call is TRBV30, the J call TRBJ1-4; D is ambiguous. This CDR3 region has 13 residues. Trimming removed 5 bases at V and 8 bases at J, with 15 bases between. Germline CDR1 reads GTSNPN; CDR2 reads SVGIG (reference sequence). As DNA, the CDR3 is TGTGCCTGGCTGGACTCCTATAGGGAAAAACTGTTTTTT. Its protein is CAWLDSYREKLFF.

The CDR3 sequence: CASSLSAGNTIYF. Here the CDR3 DNA reads TGTGCCAGCAGCTTAAGTGCTGGAAACACCATATATTTT. The rearrangement uses TRBV7-6 and TRBJ1-3; D is unclear. Germline lookup yields CDR1 SGHVS and CDR2 FNYEAQ. This CDR3 is built from 13 residues. Trimming took 2 bases from V and 2 from J, leaving 4 bases between them.

The chain uses TRBV5-6 and TRBJ2-1, with 7 bases aligning to TRBD2. The CDR3 covers 13 residues. Germline CDR1 SGHDT, CDR2 YYEEEE. V dropped 7 bases and J dropped 6; count of bases not matched to a gene: 7. The CDR3: CASFRWGGNEQFF. CDR3 nucleotide sequence: TGTGCCAGCTTTAGATGGGGGGGCAATGAGCAGTTCTTC.

This chain links TRBV6-1 with TRBJ1-6; D call uncertain. The CDR3 consists of 15 residues. The germline V gene has CDR1 MNHNS and CDR2 SASEGT. The germline V and J ends were trimmed by 7 bases and 5 bases, with 15 bases remaining between them. Here the CDR3 DNA reads TGTGCCAGCATCCTCATTCGGGATCATAATTCACCCCTCCACTTT. Amino acid sequence: CASILIRDHNSPLHF.

The rearrangement uses TRBV7-2 and TRBJ2-3; 7 bases match TRBD1. CDR1 and CDR2 from the germline V gene are SGHTA and FQGNSA. This CDR3 has 15 residues. Trimming took 7 bases from V and 1 from J; bases not matched to a gene: 8. The CDR3 nucleotides read TGTGCCAGCACCTTGGGGGACAGACGCACAGATACGCAGTATTTT. Protein product: CASTLGDRRTDTQYF.

The chain couples TRBV28 to TRBJ2-2; 8 bases agree with TRBD2. V lost 8 bases and J lost 2; bases outside the gene matches: 7. The CDR3 sequence is 15 residues long. Germline loops: CDR1 MDHEN, CDR2 SYDVKM. In DNA form, the CDR3 reads TGTGCCAGCTCACGGGGGGGCCGAAACACCGGGGAGCTGTTTTTT. This translates into CASSRGGRNTGELFF.

CDR3 residues: CASAVAGGPYEQYF. The CDR3 DNA is TGTGCCAGTGCAGTAGCGGGAGGGCCCTACGAGCAGTACTTC. The chain couples TRBV2 to TRBJ2-7, with 11 positions matching TRBD2. CDR1 SNHLY and CDR2 FYNNEI come from the germline V gene. J was trimmed by 2 bases and V by 9 bases; bases with no gene match: 6. This CDR3 region has 14 residues.

The chain carries TRBV7-2 and TRBJ1-2; D remains ambiguous. Germline CDR1 SGHTA, CDR2 FQGNSA. This CDR3 has 14 amino acids. Trimming pared 1 base from V and 3 bases from J, leaving 9 bases between. The CDR3 loop is CASSLDGRDYGYTF. CDR3 in DNA: TGTGCCAGCAGCTTAGACGGGAGAGACTATGGCTACACCTTC.

This chain joins TRBV4-3 and TRBJ1-1, with D perhaps matching TRBD1 (6 bases). Germline CDR1 is LGHNA and CDR2 is YSLEER. This CDR3 is built from 14 residues. V was clipped by 2 bases and J by 1 base, with 8 bases between them. CDR3 residues: CASSQLGQNTEAFF. The CDR3 DNA is TGCGCCAGCAGCCAATTGGGACAGAACACTGAAGCTTTCTTT.

The V gene is TRBV9, the J gene TRBJ2-7; either TRBD1 or TRBD2 may supply D (5 bases each). Germline V gene lookup returns CDR1 SGDLS and CDR2 YYNGEE. The ends were cut back, 4 bases at V and 0 bases at J, with 14 bases in the middle. The CDR3 contains 15 residues. The DNA for the CDR3 is TGTGCCAGCAGCCCCGAGGGGCGCCTCTCCTACGAGCAGTACTTC. Protein sequence: CASSPEGRLSYEQYF.

The V call is TRBV7-2, the J call TRBJ2-7; no clear D. Trimming shortened V by 5 bases and J by 6 bases, and 23 bases separated the two germline ends. Looked up from germline, CDR1 is SGHTA and CDR2 is FQGNSA. The CDR3 contains 16 residues. CDR3 sequence reads: CASSPAPNTIPPEQYF. The DNA for the CDR3 is TGTGCCAGCAGCCCCGCTCCGAACACCATTCCCCCCGAGCAGTACTTC.

This clone was counted a single time. V usage is TRBV5-4 and J usage is TRBJ2-7; 7 positions match TRBD2. This CDR3 has 14 amino acids. Germline V lookup: CDR1 SGHNT, CDR2 YYREEE (reference sequence). Trimming removed 2 bases from V and 5 bases from J; junction bases left unmatched: 7. This CDR3 is CASSFGAGDHEQYF. The CDR3 nucleotides are TGTGCCAGCAGCTTTGGCGCGGGAGACCACGAGCAGTACTTC.

CDR3 nucleotide sequence: TGTGCCAGCAGGGGGACAGGGGGCTGCGTCACTGAAGCTTTCTTT. Translated, it gives CASRGTGGCVTEAFF. V gene TRBV21-1 combines with J gene TRBJ1-1; the DNA was not compared with TRBD1, the D call given in the table. TRBV21-1 is classified as a pseudogene. The CDR3 has 15 amino acids.